These 19 T cell receptor beta chains came from one sample sequenced in a study of cytomegalovirus exposure and HLA in healthy donors. The PCR was carried out with 60 Vbeta primers and 13 Jbeta primers. Assay: immunoSEQ multiplex PCR; the TCRdb copy retains only in-frame clones and omits some. The sample has around 110,000 clones, around 70% seen once. Sequencing was performed on PBMCs. These receptors all come from a man younger than 45 in good health and CMV-seropositive.

The chain links TRBV12-5 to TRBJ2-3, with D unresolved. Trimming pared 0 bases from V and 0 bases from J, leaving 4 bases between. CDR3 length equals 14 residues. Germline assignment: CDR1 LGHNT and CDR2 FRNRAP. The CDR3 region has the DNA TGTGCTAGTGGTTTGGTTACTAGCACAGATACGCAGTATTTT. It codes for CASGLVTSTDTQYF.

This chain connects TRBV15 to TRBJ2-3, with a weak D call TRBD2 (7 bases). Trimming shortened V by 8 bases and J by 3 bases, and 12 bases separated the two germline ends. The CDR3 is made up of 13 amino acids. Germline V lookup: CDR1 LNHNV, CDR2 YYDKDF (reference sequence). In nucleotides, the CDR3 is TGTGCCACCTACAAGGGGGGGACAGATACGCAGTATTTT. This translates into CATYKGGTDTQYF.

In its sample, this clone was seen a few times. The CDR3 sequence: CASFDRASGNTIYF. CDR3 coding DNA: TGTGCCAGCTTTGACAGGGCTTCTGGAAACACCATATATTTT. V and J are TRBV6-1 and TRBJ1-3; 7 nucleotides agree with TRBD1. Per the germline V gene, CDR1 is MNHNS and CDR2 is SASEGT. This CDR3 contains 14 residues. The V segment lost 8 bases and the J segment 1 base; nucleotides outside the gene matches: 5.

The J gene is TRBJ2-5, the V gene TRBV29-1; the match to TRBD2 covers 10 bases. Germline assignment: CDR1 SQVTM and CDR2 ANQGSEA. The V gene end was trimmed by 2 bases and the J gene end by 5 bases; junction bases not matched to a gene: 5. CDR3 length: 14 residues. CDR3: CSVEPAGGSETQYF. Written as DNA, the CDR3 is TGCAGCGTTGAACCAGCGGGGGGGAGTGAGACCCAGTACTTC. The full variable domain, rest sourced from reference TRBV29-1 and TRBJ2-5, is SAVISQKPSRDICQRGTSLTIQCQVDSQVTMMFWYRQQPGQSLTLIATANQGSEATYESGFVIDKFPISRPNLTFSTLTVSNMSPEDSSIYLCSVEPAGGSETQYFGPGTRLLVL.

The CDR3 sequence: CASSDTGDYGYTF. The DNA for the CDR3 is TGTGCCAGCAGCGATACAGGGGACTATGGCTACACCTTC. The gene calls are TRBV2 and TRBJ1-2; 7 bases align to TRBD1. Germline values: CDR1 SNHLY, CDR2 FYNNEI. The CDR3 spans 13 residues. The trim removed 6 bases at V and 3 bases at J, leaving 4 bases unmatched.

This clone was observed many times. The rearrangement joins TRBV6-6 to TRBJ1-1; D is unresolved. V lost 7 bases to trimming and J lost 4 bases, with 16 bases between them. The CDR3 runs 14 residues. CDR1 MNHNY and CDR2 SVGAGI come from the germline V gene (reference sequence). CDR3 bases: TGTGCCAGCAATTCCAAGGAGGGTTCCACTGAAGCTTTCTTT. Its translation: CASNSKEGSTEAFF.

CDR3 coding DNA: TGTGCCAGCACCGGTGGCGGAGCTCTCTACGAGCAGTACTTC. It codes for CASTGGGALYEQYF. The rearrangement joins TRBV28 to TRBJ2-7, with D hard to call. V lost 7 bases and J 3 bases, leaving 16 bases between the germline ends. The CDR3 contains 14 residues. The germline V gene encodes CDR1 MDHEN and CDR2 SYDVKM.

The chain recombines TRBV7-8 with TRBJ1-1; D possibly corresponds to TRBD1 (5 bases). V shed 5 bases and J shed 1 base, with 17 bases lying between them. This CDR3 spans 16 amino acids. Germline CDR1 is SGHVS and CDR2 is FQNEAQ. The CDR3, as DNA: TGTGCCAGCAGCCCGGTCGGGACTCGGGCGAACACTGAAGCTTTCTTT. Translated: CASSPVGTRANTEAFF.

This clone showed up just a few times. The chain employs TRBV7-2 and TRBJ2-2, with D unclear. CDR3 size: 16 residues. Looked up from germline, CDR1 is SGHTA and CDR2 is FQGNSA. V shed 2 bases and J shed 2 bases, with 12 bases lying between them. The CDR3 protein is CASSLPPPGNTGELFF. The CDR3 nucleotides are TGTGCCAGCAGCTTACCACCTCCAGGAAACACCGGGGAGCTGTTTTTT.

The V and J genes are TRBV12-5 and TRBJ1-3; D gene ambiguous. V gave up 5 bases and J gave up 1 base, with 15 bases separating them. The germline V gene has CDR1 LGHNT and CDR2 FRNRAP. The CDR3 covers 16 residues. CDR3 in amino acids: CASGPPEWKSGNTIYF. In DNA, the CDR3 is TGTGCTAGTGGTCCCCCGGAGTGGAAGTCTGGAAACACCATATATTTT.

As regards this clone: It is likely a read error, because the conserved phenylalanine at the end of the CDR3 is missing. Because the CDR3's place on the DNA is in doubt, the DNA is left out and the CDR3 is given as listed by TCRdb. The V call is TRBV19, the J call TRBJ2-6; the table's D call, TRBD1, was not checked against the DNA. Per germline, CDR1 LNHDA and CDR2 SQIVND (reference sequence). Counting both end residues, the CDR3 totals 9 amino acids. The chain's CDR3 is CASSTRTPR.

The V call is TRBV6-6, the J call TRBJ1-4; D unclear. V lost 8 bases and J 0 bases, leaving 7 bases between the germline ends. The CDR3 totals 13 residues. The V gene's germline CDR1 is MNHNY and CDR2 SVGAGI (reference sequence). The CDR3 reads CASQRATNEKLFF. CDR3 bases: TGTGCCAGCCAAAGAGCAACTAATGAAAAACTGTTTTTT.

The rearrangement joins TRBV18 to TRBJ2-7, with D perhaps matching TRBD2 (5 bases). Between the trimmed V and J ends, which lost 3 bases and 7 bases, there was a span of 19 bases. The CDR3 is 15 residues long. The germline gives CDR1 KGHSH, CDR2 LQKENI. DNA for the CDR3: TGTGCCAGCTCACCTAGAGCAGCTAGCCTGGGGGAGCAGTACTTC. Translation gives CASSPRAASLGEQYF.

The chain has TRBV5-4 and TRBJ2-5; unclear D gene. The germline CDR1 and CDR2 sequences are SGHNT and YYREEE (reference sequence). V was cut by 3 bases and J by 1 base, with 7 bases left in between. The CDR3 length is 13 residues. CDR3 coding DNA: TGTGCCAGCAGCTCGACTTCCCAAGAGACCCAGTACTTC. The encoded protein is CASSSTSQETQYF.

Only a few counts were recorded for this clone. The rearrangement joins TRBV6-6 to TRBJ1-5; D might be TRBD1 (5 bases). The CDR3 covers 12 residues. The germline gives CDR1 MNHNY, CDR2 SVGAGI (reference sequence). V was shortened by 4 bases and J by 7 bases, with 8 bases between the two germline ends. CDR3 region: CASSFRGQPQHF. The DNA of the CDR3 is TGTGCCAGCAGTTTCCGGGGGCAGCCCCAGCATTTT.

V is TRBV6-6 and J is TRBJ1-1; D remains unclear. V dropped 4 bases and J dropped 3 bases, with 9 bases sitting between them. CDR1 is MNHNY, CDR2 SVGAGI, per germline (reference sequence). The CDR3 extends over 13 amino acids. CDR3 in DNA: TGTGCCAGCAGTTTTAGTTCCGACACTGAAGCTTTCTTT. Protein: CASSFSSDTEAFF.

The chain has TRBV5-1 and TRBJ1-1; the D gene is possibly TRBD1 (5 bases). Trimming took off 6 bases at V and 5 bases at J, with 14 bases between the two ends. Germline V lookup: CDR1 SGHRS, CDR2 YFSETQ. The CDR3 is 13 amino acids. In DNA form, the CDR3 reads TGCGCCAGCACCCTGGGGGGGGTAACTGAAGCTTTCTTT. Translated, it gives CASTLGGVTEAFF.

This sequence joins TRBV6-5 and TRBJ1-2; 8 nucleotides line up with TRBD1. The CDR3 contains 16 residues. The germline gives CDR1 MNHEY, CDR2 SVGAGI. The V gene end was trimmed by 0 bases and the J gene end by 3 bases; junction bases not matched to a gene: 6. The CDR3 loop is CASSYSRGQGDYGYTF. DNA of the CDR3: TGTGCCAGCAGTTACTCTCGAGGACAGGGTGACTATGGCTACACCTTC.

The chain has TRBV4-1 and TRBJ2-3, with a tentative D call TRBD2 (5 bases). Between the trimmed V and J ends, which lost 3 bases and 1 base, there was a span of 8 bases. The CDR3 spans 14 residues. Germline V gene sequence: CDR1 MGHRA, CDR2 YSYEKL. This chain's CDR3 is CASSHGVGTDTQYF. The CDR3 nucleotides read TGCGCCAGCAGCCACGGGGTCGGCACAGATACGCAGTATTTT.